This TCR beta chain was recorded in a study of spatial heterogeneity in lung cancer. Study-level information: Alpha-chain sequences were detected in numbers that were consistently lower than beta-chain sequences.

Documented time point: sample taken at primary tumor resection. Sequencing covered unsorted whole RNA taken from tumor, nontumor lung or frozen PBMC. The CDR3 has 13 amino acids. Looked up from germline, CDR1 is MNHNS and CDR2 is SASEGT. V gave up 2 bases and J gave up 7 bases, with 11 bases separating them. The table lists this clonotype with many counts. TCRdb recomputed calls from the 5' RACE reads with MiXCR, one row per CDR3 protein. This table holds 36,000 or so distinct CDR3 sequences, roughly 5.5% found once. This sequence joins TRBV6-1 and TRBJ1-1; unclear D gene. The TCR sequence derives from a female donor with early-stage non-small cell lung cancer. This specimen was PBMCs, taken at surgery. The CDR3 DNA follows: TGTGCCAGCAGTGAACAGGTTCCCAGTGAAGCTTTCTTT. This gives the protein CASSEQVPSEAFF.